Listed below are T cell receptor beta chains from one sample, sequenced in a study of T cells in Graves' hyperthyroidism and ophthalmopathy. TCRdb re-called the multiplex PCR reads with MiXCR, one entry per CDR3 protein. Among a few hundred thousand distinct CDR3 sequences, roughly 13% were seen once, and the ten largest hold around a tenth. The sample comprised blood. The receptors derive from a young woman with Graves' hyperthyroidism. Both conserved end residues are part of each CDR3. Each record gives: J gene, clone size, D gene, V gene, CDR3 DNA, CDR3 protein. A D gene is named only where the DNA matches it firmly. Not all rows give a size; the values are once, few, many and, for expanded clones, a class.

TRBJ2-5	many	TRBD2	TRBV4-1	TGCGCCAGCAGCCCGTTAACTAGCGGGAGGGAGACCCAGTACTTC	CASSPLTSGRETQYF
TRBJ1-2	many	.	TRBV5-1	TGCGCCAGCAGACCACCCGACGACCTGCACTATGGCTACACCTTC	CASRPPDDLHYGYTF
TRBJ2-1	few	TRBD1	TRBV27	TGTGCCAGCAGTCCATCCACCAGGGGGAGTGAGCAGCTCTTC	CASSPSTRGSEQLF
TRBJ1-5	few	.	TRBV28	TGTGCCAGCAGCCAACTCCCTCATCAGCCCCAGCATTTT	CASSQLPHQPQHF
TRBJ2-1	few	TRBD2	TRBV6-5	TGTGCCAGCAGTTACGGAAAGCGGGGAGTTGTCTACAATGAGCAGTTCTTC	CASSYGKRGVVYNEQFF
TRBJ1-1	many	TRBD1	TRBV7-9	TGTGCCAGCAGCCCGCCGACAGGGGCCGAGGGCACTGAAGCTTTCTTT	CASSPPTGAEGTEAFF
TRBJ1-1	few	.	TRBV9	TGTGCCAGCAGCGTAGGCAACAGCCTACTACCCTTGGATGACACTGAAGCTTTCTTT	CASSVGNSLLPLDDTEAFF
TRBJ1-1	many	.	TRBV7-9	TGTGCCAGCAGCTTACCTGCGAACACTGAAGCTTTCTTT	CASSLPANTEAFF
TRBJ2-7	many	.	TRBV6-1	TGTGCCAGCAGTGAATCCTCGTACTTC	CASSESSYF
TRBJ1-1	.	.	TRBV6-5	TGTGCCAGCAGTTACTCCCTAAACGCTGTTAGGGAAGGTGAAGCTTTCTTT	CASSYSLNAVREGEAFF
TRBJ1-1	many	.	TRBV5-1	TGCGCCAGCAGCAACGATCTTGAAGCTTTCTTT	CASSNDLEAFF
TRBJ2-7	many	.	TRBV12-3/TRBV12-4	TGTGCCAGCAGTTTAGCGGGCAGCCGATACGAGCAGTACTTC	CASSLAGSRYEQYF
TRBJ2-5	many	TRBD1	TRBV20-1	TGCAGTGCCCCGGACAGGATGGAGACCCAGTACTTC	CSAPDRMETQYF
TRBJ2-7	many	.	TRBV7-9	TGTGCCAGCAGCCCCCTGACAGGTCTCGAGCAGTACTTC	CASSPLTGLEQYF
TRBJ2-7	few	.	TRBV4-1	TGCGCCAGCAGCCAAGCGAACCAGGCCGCATACGAGCAGTACTTC	CASSQANQAAYEQYF
TRBJ2-1	many	.	TRBV11-2	TGTGCCAGCAGCTTAGGAGCGGTATCCTACAATGAGCAGTTCTTC	CASSLGAVSYNEQFF
TRBJ2-1	many	TRBD2	TRBV2	TGTGCCAGCAGAGGGACTAGCGGGTTTTACAATGAGCAGTTCTTC	CASRGTSGFYNEQFF
TRBJ1-2	few	.	TRBV20-1	TGCAGTGCTAGAGATCCGGCAACAGGGATATTAACTAACTATGGCTACACCTTC	CSARDPATGILTNYGYTF
TRBJ2-1	many	.	TRBV20-1	TGCAGTGCTATTCCCTTAGCAGCGGGTAATGAGCAGTTCTTC	CSAIPLAAGNEQFF
TRBJ2-4	.	.	TRBV19	TGTGCCAGTACACCCGGGACACTCGTAAACATTCAGTACTTC	CASTPGTLVNIQYF
TRBJ1-4	many	.	TRBV7-8	TGTGCCAGCAGCTTAAGGGGCCGAGGGGAAAAACTGTTTTTT	CASSLRGRGEKLFF
TRBJ1-3	.	TRBD1	TRBV7-9	TGTGCCCCAGGGGGGCGGGCTGGAAACACCATATATTTT	CAPGGRAGNTIYF
TRBJ2-7	.	TRBD1	TRBV5-1	TGCGCCAGCAGCCCCCAGGGGGAAAGCTCCTACGAGCAGTACTTC	CASSPQGESSYEQYF
TRBJ2-3	many	.	TRBV3-1	TGTGCCAGCAGCCAAGGTTGGGGGGTTACGCAGTATTTT	CASSQGWGVTQYF
TRBJ2-3	few	TRBD2	TRBV2	TGTGCCAGCAGTGCCCAGGGACTAGCGGGGTCGAGCACAGATACGCAGTATTTT	CASSAQGLAGSSTDTQYF
TRBJ2-5	once	.	TRBV10-1	TGCGCCAGCAGTGAGGCTCAGGGTCGCGAGACCCAGTACTTC	CASSEAQGRETQYF
TRBJ2-6	many	TRBD1	TRBV27	TGTGCCAGCAGTGCCACCGGGACAGGGCTTACGGGACGCTCTGGGGCCAACGTCCTGACTTTC	CASSATGTGLTGRSGANVLTF
TRBJ2-1	many	TRBD2	TRBV2	TGTGCCAGCAGCGCCTCCGGGACTAGCGACTACAATGAGCAGTTCTTC	CASSASGTSDYNEQFF
TRBJ2-7	many	TRBD1	TRBV27	TGTGCCAGCAGTTTGGCCGGACAGGGCAGGGGCGAGCAGTACTTC	CASSLAGQGRGEQYF